Here is one T cell receptor beta chain with its context. The antigen is unknown. Other DNA sequences in this specimen translate into the identical CDR3. This entry is derived from a study of cytomegalovirus exposure and HLA in healthy donors. The study ran its PCR with 60 Vbeta and 13 Jbeta primers. Sequencing used immunoSEQ multiplex PCR; TCRdb keeps in-frame clones, though not all of them. The data show around 150,000 clones, with roughly 77% seen just once and roughly 4% held by the top ten. CDR1 is SGHRS and CDR2 is YFSETQ in the germline V gene. The CDR3 length is 14 residues. V shed 5 bases and J shed 4 bases, with 15 bases lying between them. Whole-study results and caveats: Association of approximately 16,000 TCR beta sequences with HLA alleles was found at 0.05 false discovery rate in a later analysis.

J is TRBJ1-2 and V is TRBV5-1, with D possibly being TRBD1 (6 bases). The source is a human donor in good health. The sequenced sample was PBMCs. The CDR3 here is CASSFRGEGYGYTF. CDR3 nucleotide sequence: TGCGCCAGCAGTTTCAGGGGAGAGGGCTATGGCTACACCTTC.